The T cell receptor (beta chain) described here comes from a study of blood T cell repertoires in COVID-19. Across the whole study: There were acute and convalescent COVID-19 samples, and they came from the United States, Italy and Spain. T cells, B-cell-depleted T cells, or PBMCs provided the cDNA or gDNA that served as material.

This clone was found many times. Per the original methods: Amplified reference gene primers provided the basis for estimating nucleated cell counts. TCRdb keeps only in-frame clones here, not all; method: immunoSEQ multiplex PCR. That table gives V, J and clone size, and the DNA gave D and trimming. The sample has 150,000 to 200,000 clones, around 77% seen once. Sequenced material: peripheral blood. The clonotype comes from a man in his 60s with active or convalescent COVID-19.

The CDR3 nucleotides read TGTGCCAGTAGTAAGACAGGCTTAGTAGAAGAGACCCAGTACTTC. Protein sequence: CASSKTGLVEETQYF. This chain joins TRBV19 and TRBJ2-5, with D possibly being TRBD1 (6 bases). The CDR3 sequence is 15 residues long. Germline V gene sequence: CDR1 LNHDA, CDR2 SQIVND (reference sequence). V dropped 4 bases and J dropped 3 bases, with 15 bases sitting between them. Full variable domain (remainder filled in from reference TRBV19 and TRBJ2-5): DGGITQSPKYLFRKEGQNVTLSCEQNLNHDAMYWYRQDPGQGLRLIYYSQIVNDFQKGDIAEGYSVSREKKESFPLTVTSAQKNPTAFYLCASSKTGLVEETQYFGPGTRLLVL.